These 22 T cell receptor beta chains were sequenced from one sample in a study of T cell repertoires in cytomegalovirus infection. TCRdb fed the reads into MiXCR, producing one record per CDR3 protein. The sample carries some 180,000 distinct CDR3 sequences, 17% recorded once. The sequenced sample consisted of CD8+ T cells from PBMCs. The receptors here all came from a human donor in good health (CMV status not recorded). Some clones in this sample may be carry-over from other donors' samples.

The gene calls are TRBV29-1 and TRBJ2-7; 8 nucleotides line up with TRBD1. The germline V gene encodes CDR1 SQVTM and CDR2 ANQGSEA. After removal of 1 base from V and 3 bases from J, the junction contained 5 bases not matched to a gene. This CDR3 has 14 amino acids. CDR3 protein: CSVEGTGTHYEQYF. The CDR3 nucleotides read TGCAGCGTTGAAGGGACAGGGACCCACTACGAGCAGTACTTC.

CDR3: CASGEGALSGNTIYF. Written as DNA, the CDR3 is TGTGCCAGCGGGGAGGGGGCACTCTCTGGAAACACCATATATTTT. This chain links TRBV6-5 with TRBJ1-3; 7 nucleotides align to TRBD1. After removal of 8 bases from V and 0 bases from J, the junction contained 7 bases not matched to a gene. Germline V CDR1 and CDR2: MNHEY, SVGAGI. The CDR3 consists of 15 residues.

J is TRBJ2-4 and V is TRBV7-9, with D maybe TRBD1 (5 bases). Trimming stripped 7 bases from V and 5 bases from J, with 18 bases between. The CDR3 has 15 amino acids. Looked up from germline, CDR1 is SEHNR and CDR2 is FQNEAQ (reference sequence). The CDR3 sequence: CASKRQGGPENIQYF. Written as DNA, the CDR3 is TGTGCCAGCAAGAGGCAGGGTGGCCCTGAAAACATTCAGTACTTC.

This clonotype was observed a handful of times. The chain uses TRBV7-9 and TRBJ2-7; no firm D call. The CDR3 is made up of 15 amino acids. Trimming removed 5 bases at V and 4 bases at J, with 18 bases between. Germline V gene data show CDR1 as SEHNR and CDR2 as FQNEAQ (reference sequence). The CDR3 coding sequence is TGTGCCAGCAGCCAGGTCGACCGGAGCCCTTACGAGCAGTACTTC. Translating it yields CASSQVDRSPYEQYF. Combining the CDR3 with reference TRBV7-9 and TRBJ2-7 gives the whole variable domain DTGVSQNPRHKITKRGQNVTFRCDPISEHNRLYWYRQTLGQGPEFLTYFQNEAQLEKSRLLSDRFSAERPKGSFSTLEIQRTEQGDSAMYLCASSQVDRSPYEQYFGPGTRLTVT.

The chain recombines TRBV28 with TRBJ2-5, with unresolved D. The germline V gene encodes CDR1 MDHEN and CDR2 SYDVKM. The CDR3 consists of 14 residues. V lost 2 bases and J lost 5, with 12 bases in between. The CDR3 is CASSLGLLLETQYF. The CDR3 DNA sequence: TGTGCCAGCAGTTTAGGCCTCCTGCTGGAGACCCAGTACTTC.

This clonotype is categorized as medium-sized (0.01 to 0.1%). The CDR3 spells CASSFSGLLGGYTF. In nucleotides, the CDR3 is TGTGCCAGCAGTTTCTCGGGCCTACTAGGCGGCTACACCTTC. The chain joins TRBV28 to TRBJ1-2; D unresolved. V was shortened by 3 bases and J by 8 bases, with 16 bases between the two germline ends. Germline CDR1 and CDR2: MDHEN and SYDVKM. This CDR3 is built from 14 residues.

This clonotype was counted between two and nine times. The CDR3 DNA reads as TGTGCCAGCACATATAGGGCAGATACGCAGTATTTT. It codes for CASTYRADTQYF. This rearrangement joins TRBV12-3 or TRBV12-4 to TRBJ2-3, with unresolved D. Trimming took off 7 bases at V and 4 bases at J, with 9 bases between the two ends. This CDR3 contains 12 residues.

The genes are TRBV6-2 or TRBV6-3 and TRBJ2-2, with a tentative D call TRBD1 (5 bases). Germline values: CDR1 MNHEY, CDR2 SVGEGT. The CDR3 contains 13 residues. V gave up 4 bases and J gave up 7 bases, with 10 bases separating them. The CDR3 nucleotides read TGTGCCAGCAGTTCTACAGGTGGCGGGGAGCTGTTTTTT. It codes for CASSSTGGGELFF.

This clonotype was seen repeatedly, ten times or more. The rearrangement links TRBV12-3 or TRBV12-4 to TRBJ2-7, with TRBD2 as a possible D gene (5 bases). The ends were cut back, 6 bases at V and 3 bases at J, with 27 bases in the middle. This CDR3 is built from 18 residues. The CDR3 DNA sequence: TGTGCCAGCAGAAGAGAACCGAGCCAAAAGCGGCAATACTACGAGCAGTACTTC. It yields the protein CASRREPSQKRQYYEQYF.

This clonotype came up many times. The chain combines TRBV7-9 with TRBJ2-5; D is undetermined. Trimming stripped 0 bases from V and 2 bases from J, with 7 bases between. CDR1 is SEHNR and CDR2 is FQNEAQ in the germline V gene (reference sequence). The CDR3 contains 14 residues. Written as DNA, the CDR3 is TGTGCCAGCAGCTTAGCCAAACGTCAAGAGACCCAGTACTTC. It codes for CASSLAKRQETQYF.

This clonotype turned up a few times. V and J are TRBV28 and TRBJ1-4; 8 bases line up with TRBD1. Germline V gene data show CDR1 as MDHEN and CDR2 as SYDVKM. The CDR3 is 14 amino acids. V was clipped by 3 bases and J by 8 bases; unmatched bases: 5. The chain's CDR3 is CASSFNRGGEKLFF. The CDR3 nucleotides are TGTGCCAGCAGTTTTAACAGGGGGGGCGAAAAACTGTTTTTT.

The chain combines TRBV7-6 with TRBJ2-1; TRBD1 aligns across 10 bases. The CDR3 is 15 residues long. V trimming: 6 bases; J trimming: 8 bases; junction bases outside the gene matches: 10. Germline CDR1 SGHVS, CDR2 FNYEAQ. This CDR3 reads CASSPGQGGFYEQFF. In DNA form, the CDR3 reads TGTGCCAGCAGTCCAGGACAGGGGGGCTTCTATGAGCAGTTCTTC.

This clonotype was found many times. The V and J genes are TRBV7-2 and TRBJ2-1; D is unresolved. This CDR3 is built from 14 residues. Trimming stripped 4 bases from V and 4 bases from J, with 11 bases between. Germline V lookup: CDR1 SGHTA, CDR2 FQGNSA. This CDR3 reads CASSSRASYNEQFF. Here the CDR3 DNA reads TGTGCCAGCAGCTCAAGGGCCAGTTACAATGAGCAGTTCTTC.

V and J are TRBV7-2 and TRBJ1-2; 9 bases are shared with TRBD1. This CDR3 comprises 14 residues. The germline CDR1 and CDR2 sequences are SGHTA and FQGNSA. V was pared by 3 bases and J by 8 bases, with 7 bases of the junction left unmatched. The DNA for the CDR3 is TGTGCCAGCAGCTTTTGGGGACAGGGAACCGGCTACACCTTC. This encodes CASSFWGQGTGYTF.

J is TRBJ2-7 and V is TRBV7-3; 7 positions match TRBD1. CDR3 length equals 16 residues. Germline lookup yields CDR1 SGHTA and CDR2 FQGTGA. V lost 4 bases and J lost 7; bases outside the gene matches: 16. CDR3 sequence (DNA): TGTGCCAGCAGCTCCCAAGACAGGGCGCCTTTGCGGGAGCAGTACTTC. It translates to CASSSQDRAPLREQYF.

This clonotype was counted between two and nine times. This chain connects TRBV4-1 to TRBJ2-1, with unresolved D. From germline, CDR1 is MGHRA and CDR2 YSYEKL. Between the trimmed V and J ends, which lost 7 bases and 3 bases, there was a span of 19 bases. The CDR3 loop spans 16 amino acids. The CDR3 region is CASTSLKGKGYNEQFF. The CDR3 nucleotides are TGCGCCAGCACCTCCCTAAAAGGAAAAGGCTACAATGAGCAGTTCTTC.

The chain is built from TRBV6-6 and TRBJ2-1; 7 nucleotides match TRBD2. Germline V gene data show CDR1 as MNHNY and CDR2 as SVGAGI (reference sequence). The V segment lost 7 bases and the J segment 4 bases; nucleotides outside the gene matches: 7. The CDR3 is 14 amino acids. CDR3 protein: CASTPWGGYNEQFF. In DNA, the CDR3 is TGTGCCAGCACCCCTTGGGGGGGGTACAATGAGCAGTTCTTC.

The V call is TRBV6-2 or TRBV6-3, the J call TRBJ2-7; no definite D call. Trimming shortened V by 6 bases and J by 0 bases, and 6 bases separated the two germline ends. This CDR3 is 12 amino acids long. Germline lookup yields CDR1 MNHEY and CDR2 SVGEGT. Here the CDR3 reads CASSHGSYEQYF. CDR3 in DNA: TGTGCCAGCAGCCACGGCTCCTACGAGCAGTACTTC.

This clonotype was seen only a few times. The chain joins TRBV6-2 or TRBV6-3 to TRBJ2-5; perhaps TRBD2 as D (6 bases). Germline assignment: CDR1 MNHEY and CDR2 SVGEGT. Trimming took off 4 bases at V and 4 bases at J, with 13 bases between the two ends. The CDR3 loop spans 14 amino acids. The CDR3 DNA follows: TGTGCCAGCAGTTGGGGGGTCCTGGGAGAGACCCAGTACTTC. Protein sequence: CASSWGVLGETQYF.

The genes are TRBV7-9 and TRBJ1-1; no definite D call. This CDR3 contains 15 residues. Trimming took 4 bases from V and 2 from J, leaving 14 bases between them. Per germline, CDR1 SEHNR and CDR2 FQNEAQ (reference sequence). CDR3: CASSSQSGYNTEAFF. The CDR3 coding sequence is TGTGCCAGCAGCTCGCAATCGGGGTACAACACTGAAGCTTTCTTT.

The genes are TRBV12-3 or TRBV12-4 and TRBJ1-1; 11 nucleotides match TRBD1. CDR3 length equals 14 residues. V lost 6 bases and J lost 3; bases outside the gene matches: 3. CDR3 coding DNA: TGTGCCAGCAGGCGGGACAGGGGGTACACTGAAGCTTTCTTT. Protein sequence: CASRRDRGYTEAFF.

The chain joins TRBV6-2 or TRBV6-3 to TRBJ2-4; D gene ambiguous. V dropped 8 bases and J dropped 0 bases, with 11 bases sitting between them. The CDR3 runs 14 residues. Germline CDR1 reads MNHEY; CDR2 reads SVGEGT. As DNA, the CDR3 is TGTGCCAGCTCACAAGGGCGAGCCAAAAACATTCAGTACTTC. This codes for CASSQGRAKNIQYF.